The T cell receptor (beta chain) described here comes from a study of blood T cell repertoires in COVID-19. Study background: The samples span acute and convalescent COVID-19 from the United States, Italy and Spain. Sources were T cells, B-cell-depleted T cells, or PBMCs; the material itself was cDNA or gDNA.

Repertoires were generated with immunoSEQ multiplex PCR, while TCRdb's copy carries only in-frame clones and drops some. The data show 280,000 or so clones, around nine tenths seen once. Living in about two dozen US areas, the participants were between roughly 18 and 95 years of age. The germline V gene has CDR1 GTSNPN and CDR2 SVGIG (reference sequence). The V end was cut by 3 bases, the J end by 4 bases, with 16 bases between. This CDR3 contains 16 residues. The V and J genes are TRBV30 and TRBJ1-6, with D unresolved. Sequencing was carried out using PBMCs or T cells enriched from blood (not recorded which). This TCR derives from a woman aged 40-49 years who had recovered from COVID-19. The CDR3 sequence: CAWSKAGAGYNSPLHF. The DNA for the CDR3 is TGTGCCTGGAGCAAAGCCGGTGCGGGGTATAATTCACCCCTCCACTTT.